Included here is one T cell receptor (beta chain) sequence, with context. The CDR3 has 15 amino acids. Trimming stripped 5 bases from V and 0 bases from J, with 13 bases between. CDR1 and CDR2 (germline): SGHNT, YYREEE (reference sequence). This sample is part of a study of blood T cell repertoires in COVID-19. Produced via immunoSEQ multiplex PCR; TCRdb's table is partial and in-frame only. The sample has about 180,000 clones; roughly 82% are singletons. Sequenced input: PBMCs or T cells enriched from blood (not recorded which). The chain employs TRBV5-4 and TRBJ2-3; D gene uncertain. This TCR derives from a woman between 25 and 40 years old who had recovered from COVID-19. CDR3 nucleotides: TGTGCCAGCAGACTCATCTCCAGGAGCACAGATACGCAGTATTTT. It yields the protein CASRLISRSTDTQYF. Drawing the rest from reference TRBV5-4 and TRBJ2-3, the complete variable domain is ETGVTQSPTHLIKTRGQQVTLRCSSQSGHNTVSWYQQALGQGPQFIFQYYREEENGRGNFPPRFSGLQFPNYSSELNVNALELDDSALYLCASRLISRSTDTQYFGPGTRLTVL.